The 12 T cell receptor beta chains given below trace back to one sample, sequenced in a study of blood T cell repertoires in COVID-19. Sequenced by immunoSEQ multiplex PCR; TCRdb stores in-frame clones only, minus some. The sample gives approximately 300,000 clones, roughly 90% of which show up once; 10% to 12% is in the top ten. Sequencing used peripheral blood. Every receptor here comes from a woman aged 30 to 39 with COVID-19, enrolled during active disease.

V is TRBV4-1 and J is TRBJ2-2; 8 positions agree with TRBD2. V was clipped by 1 base and J by 5 bases; unmatched bases: 6. The CDR3 is made up of 16 amino acids. CDR1 MGHRA and CDR2 YSYEKL come from the germline V gene. CDR3 protein: CASSQGDAGGTGELFF. The CDR3 bases are TGCGCCAGCAGCCAAGGTGATGCGGGGGGTACCGGGGAGCTGTTTTTT.

This rearrangement joins TRBV9 to TRBJ2-3, with 10 bases lining up with TRBD2. This CDR3 region has 17 residues. The germline V gene has CDR1 SGDLS and CDR2 YYNGEE. The V segment lost 0 bases and the J segment 2 bases; nucleotides outside the gene matches: 6. The CDR3 nucleotides read TGTGCCAGCAGCGTAGGTCTAGCGGGAGACTACACAGATACGCAGTATTTT. Translated: CASSVGLAGDYTDTQYF.

The chain combines TRBV28 with TRBJ1-2, with a possible D match to TRBD1 (5 bases). Germline V gene sequence: CDR1 MDHEN, CDR2 SYDVKM. CDR3 size: 13 residues. Trimming removed 5 bases from V and 5 bases from J, with 12 bases in between. The CDR3 DNA follows: TGTGCCAGCAGTCCGGGGACTCTATATGGCTACACCTTC. It is translated as CASSPGTLYGYTF.

This chain uses TRBV6-5 with TRBJ2-2; D possibly corresponds to TRBD1 (5 bases). Germline V gives CDR1 MNHEY, CDR2 SVGAGI. The V and J ends lost 9 bases and 4 bases respectively, with 9 bases between them. This CDR3 has 12 residues. The CDR3: CASNRGTGELFF. DNA of the CDR3: TGTGCCAGTAATAGGGGCACCGGGGAGCTGTTTTTT.

V gene TRBV24-1 combines with J gene TRBJ2-7; tentative D call: TRBD2 (5 bases). Germline V gene lookup returns CDR1 KGHDR and CDR2 SFDVKD. The V end lost 6 bases, the J end lost 6 bases, and 11 bases lay between the germline ends. The CDR3 loop spans 12 amino acids. The CDR3 is CATSNTGFEQYF. The CDR3, as DNA: TGTGCCACCAGTAACACGGGGTTCGAGCAGTACTTC.

This clone was detected a few times. The chain links TRBV7-9 to TRBJ1-1; D may be TRBD1 (6 bases). This CDR3 spans 14 amino acids. The V gene's germline CDR1 is SEHNR and CDR2 FQNEAQ (reference sequence). Trimming left V 7 bases short and J 0 bases short, with 12 bases between. CDR3 residues: CASTSQGMNTEAFF. The CDR3 region has the DNA TGTGCCAGCACAAGTCAGGGGATGAACACTGAAGCTTTCTTT.

The rearrangement uses TRBV4-1 and TRBJ2-3, with 8 bases identical to TRBD2. Germline CDR1 MGHRA, CDR2 YSYEKL. After removal of 0 bases from V and 7 bases from J, the junction contained 12 bases not matched to a gene. The CDR3 contains 17 residues. CDR3 amino acids: CASSQDHTSGRMYTQYF. The DNA for the CDR3 is TGCGCCAGCAGCCAAGATCACACTAGCGGCCGCATGTATACGCAGTATTTT.

The chain employs TRBV5-1 and TRBJ1-1; D is unclear. The V and J ends lost 1 base and 1 base respectively, with 5 bases between them. The CDR3 covers 13 residues. CDR1 is SGHRS, CDR2 YFSETQ, per germline. In nucleotides, the CDR3 is TGCGCCAGCAGCTTGATATCGAACACTGAAGCTTTCTTT. Translating it yields CASSLISNTEAFF. Filled out from reference TRBV5-1 and TRBJ1-1, the complete variable domain reads KAGVTQTPRYLIKTRGQQVTLSCSPISGHRSVSWYQQTPGQGLQFLFEYFSETQRNKGNFPGRFSGRQFSNSRSEMNVSTLELGDSALYLCASSLISNTEAFFGQGTRLTVV.

The chain links TRBV27 to TRBJ1-5; D is perhaps TRBD1 (6 bases). This CDR3 region has 15 residues. Trimming left V 7 bases short and J 6 bases short, with 19 bases between. Germline values: CDR1 MNHEY, CDR2 SMNVEV (reference sequence). This chain's CDR3 is CASKGGSVGTQPQHF. In DNA, the CDR3 is TGTGCCAGCAAGGGGGGGTCGGTGGGAACTCAGCCCCAGCATTTT.

V and J are TRBV6-5 and TRBJ1-2, with 10 bases identical to TRBD1. Trimming removed 4 bases from V and 5 bases from J; junction bases left unmatched: 7. Germline lookup yields CDR1 MNHEY and CDR2 SVGAGI. The CDR3 spans 15 residues. CDR3 sequence: CASSSWTGGRYGYTF. As DNA, the CDR3 is TGTGCCAGCAGTTCTTGGACAGGGGGGCGGTATGGCTACACCTTC.

The J gene is TRBJ2-5, the V gene TRBV27; D is possibly TRBD2 (6 bases). Germline V CDR1 and CDR2: MNHEY, SMNVEV (reference sequence). V lost 2 bases and J 6 bases, leaving 10 bases between the germline ends. This CDR3 is built from 13 residues. CDR3 loop: CASSLGGEKTQYF. The CDR3 nucleotides read TGTGCCAGCAGTTTAGGAGGGGAAAAGACCCAGTACTTC.

As DNA, the CDR3 is TGTGCCAGCAGTGTCGGGGCTGGAAACACCATATATTTT. It encodes CASSVGAGNTIYF. The chain has TRBV2 and TRBJ1-3, with D hard to call. CDR1 and CDR2 (germline): SNHLY, FYNNEI. The length of the CDR3 is 13 residues. The germline V and J ends were trimmed by 4 bases and 2 bases, with 6 bases remaining between them.